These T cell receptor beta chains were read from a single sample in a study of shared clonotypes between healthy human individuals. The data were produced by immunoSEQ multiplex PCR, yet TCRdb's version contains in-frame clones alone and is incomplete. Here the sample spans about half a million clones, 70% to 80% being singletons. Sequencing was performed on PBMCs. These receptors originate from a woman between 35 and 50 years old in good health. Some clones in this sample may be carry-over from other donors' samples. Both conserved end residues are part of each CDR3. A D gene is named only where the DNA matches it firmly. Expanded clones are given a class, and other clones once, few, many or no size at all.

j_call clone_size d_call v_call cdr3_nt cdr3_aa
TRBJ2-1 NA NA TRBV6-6 TGTGCCAGCAACCGGGGTGGGGCAGGGGACAATGAGCAGTTCTTC CASNRGGAGDNEQFF
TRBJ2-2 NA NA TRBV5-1 TGCGCCAGCAGCTTGGTGGTGACCGGGGAGCTGTTTTTT CASSLVVTGELFF
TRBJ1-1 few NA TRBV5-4 TGTGCCAGCAGCTTGGCCGCCAGTGGAGGAACTGAAGCTTTCTTT CASSLAASGGTEAFF
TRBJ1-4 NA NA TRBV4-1 TGCGCCAGCAGCCAAAGCCCGGAAGGGGGTTTTGAAAAACTGTTTTTT CASSQSPEGGFEKLFF
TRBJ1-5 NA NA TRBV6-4 TGTGCCAGCAGTGATAGGTATAAGGAACCCCAGCATTTT CASSDRYKEPQHF
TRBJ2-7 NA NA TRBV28 TGTGCCAGCAGTAGTAACAGGGCCCGCTACGAGCAGTACTTC CASSSNRARYEQYF
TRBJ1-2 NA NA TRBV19 TGTGCCAGTAGTATAGAGGGCCGGGTACATGGCTACACCTTC CASSIEGRVHGYTF
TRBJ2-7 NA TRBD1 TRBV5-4 TGTGCCAGCAGCTCCCGGACAGGGGGCGCCTACGAGCAGTGCTTC CASSSRTGGAYEQCF
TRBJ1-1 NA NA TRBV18 TGTGCCAGCTCACCACTTACAGGCGCGAACACTGAAGCTTTCTTT CASSPLTGANTEAFF
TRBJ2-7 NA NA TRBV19 TGTGCCAGTAGTCTCGGGAGAACCTACGAGCAGTACTTC CASSLGRTYEQYF
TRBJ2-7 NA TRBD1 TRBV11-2 TGTGCCAGCAGCAACTACCGGGACAGGAGCTACGAGCAGTACTTC CASSNYRDRSYEQYF
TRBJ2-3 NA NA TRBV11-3 TGTGCCAGCAGCTACGACGACAGGTCCGCTCTCGGAGATACGCAGTATTTT CASSYDDRSALGDTQYF
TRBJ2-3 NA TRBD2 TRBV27 TGTGCCAGCAGTCCTCCACTAGCGGGACGTGCTAGCACAGATACGCAGTATTTT CASSPPLAGRASTDTQYF
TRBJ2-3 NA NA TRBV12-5 TGTGCTAGTGGTTTGGGACAGACGAGCACAGATACGCAGTATTTT CASGLGQTSTDTQYF
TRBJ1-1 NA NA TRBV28 TGTGCCAGCAGTTCCGGGTTTGAAGCTTTCTTT CASSSGFEAFF
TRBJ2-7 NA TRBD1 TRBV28 TGTGCCAGCAGTTTATCATCCGGGACAGGGGCCAACGAGCAGTACTTC CASSLSSGTGANEQYF
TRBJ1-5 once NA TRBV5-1 TGCGCCAGCAGCTTGGACAGGGACTCCTCAGAACTCTATAGCAATCAGCCCCAGCATTTT CASSLDRDSSELYSNQPQHF
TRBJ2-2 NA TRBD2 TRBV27 TGTGCCAGCAGTTCCCAGCGGGAAAGGACCGGGGAGCTGTTTTTT CASSSQRERTGELFF
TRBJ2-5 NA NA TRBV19 TGTGCCAGTAGTAGCAATAGCGGTCCGTACCAAGAGACCCAGTACTTC CASSSNSGPYQETQYF
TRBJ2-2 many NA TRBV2 TGTGCCACCTCCCGCGAAGCCGGGGAGCTGTTTTTT CATSREAGELFF
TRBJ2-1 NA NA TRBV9 TGTGCCAGCAGCGTATCAGGCTCAGACGGGGATGAGCAGTTCTTC CASSVSGSDGDEQFF
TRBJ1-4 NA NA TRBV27 TGTGCCAGCAGTTCATGGACATCCTCGCATGAAAAACTGTTTTTT CASSSWTSSHEKLFF
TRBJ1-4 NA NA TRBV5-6 TGTGCCAGCAGCTTGTGGGACGGTACGTTTAATGAAAAACTGTTTTTT CASSLWDGTFNEKLFF
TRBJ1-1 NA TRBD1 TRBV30 TGTGCCTGGAGTGTATCAGGGGGTTGGGCTGAAGCTTTCTTT CAWSVSGGWAEAFF
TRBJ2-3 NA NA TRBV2 TGTGCCAGCGAACTGGGGGTCGGGGATACGCAGTATTTT CASELGVGDTQYF
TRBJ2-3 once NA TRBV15 TGTGCCACCAGCAGAGATCGGGGAGTGGGTACGAAGGGATTT CATSRDRGVGTKGF
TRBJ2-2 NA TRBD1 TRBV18 TGTGCCAGCTCACTCCGGACAGGGGACACCGGGGAGCTGTTTTTT CASSLRTGDTGELFF
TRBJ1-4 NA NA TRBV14 TGTGCCAGCAGCCAACCCCGACTCGGAGACGTGAATGAAAAACTGTTTTTT CASSQPRLGDVNEKLFF
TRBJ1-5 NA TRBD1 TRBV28 TGTGCCAGCAGTTTGGGGGACAGGGGCTGGGGCCAGCCCCAGCATTTT CASSLGDRGWGQPQHF
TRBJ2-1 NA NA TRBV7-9 TGTGCCAGCAGCCCGACCTACGCAGGGGACAATGAGCAGTTCTTC CASSPTYAGDNEQFF
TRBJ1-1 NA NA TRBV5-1 TGCGCCAGCAGAGGAGACATGAACACTGAAGCTTTCTTT CASRGDMNTEAFF
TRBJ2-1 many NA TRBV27 TGTGCCAGCAGTTCCCAAGGAGGCTACAATGAGCAGTTCTTC CASSSQGGYNEQFF
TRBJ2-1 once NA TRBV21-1 TGTGCCAGCAGCGCAAGGGGTTCCGGGCCCGTGAATGAGCAGTTCTTC CASSARGSGPVNEQFF
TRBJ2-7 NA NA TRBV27 TGTGCCAGCAGTTTATGGGGGCAGGGTAAGGGCTCCTACGAGCAGTACTTC CASSLWGQGKGSYEQYF
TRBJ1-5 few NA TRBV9 TGTGCCAGCAGCGTAGGGCAGAGGGATCAGCCCCAGCATTTT CASSVGQRDQPQHF
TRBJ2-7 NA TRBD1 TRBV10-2 TGCGCCAGCAGGGGGACAGGGGGCGGCGAGCAGTACTTC CASRGTGGGEQYF
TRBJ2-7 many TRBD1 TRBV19 TGTGCCAGTAGGGAGACAGGGACGCACGAGCAGTACTTC CASRETGTHEQYF
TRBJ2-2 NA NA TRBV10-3 TGTGCCATCAGTGGTGGGCAGGGAGAAACCGGGGAGCTGTTTTTT CAISGGQGETGELFF
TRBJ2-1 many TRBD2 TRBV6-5 TGTGCCAGCAGTTACGGTTGGGCTAGCGGGAGGGAGGAGTTCTTC CASSYGWASGREEFF
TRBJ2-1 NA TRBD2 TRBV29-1 TGCAGCGCCCTGGGGGGGACGAGGAATGAGCAGTTCTTC CSALGGTRNEQFF
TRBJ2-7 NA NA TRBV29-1 TGCAGCGTTGGACGGGGGATTGAGGTCGAGCAGTACTTC CSVGRGIEVEQYF
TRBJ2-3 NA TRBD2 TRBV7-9 TGTGCCAGCAGTCAAGACCAGCGGGGTACAGATACGCAGTATTTT CASSQDQRGTDTQYF
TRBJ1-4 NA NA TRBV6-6 TGTGCCAGCACCCCCCCGGGTATTTTGGGCGAAAAACTGTTTTTT CASTPPGILGEKLFF
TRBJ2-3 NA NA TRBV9 TGTGCCAGCAGCGTAGACGGGTATACAGATACGCAGTATTTT CASSVDGYTDTQYF
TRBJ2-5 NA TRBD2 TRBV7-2 TGTGCCAGCAGCCCCGGGGGGGGGACTGTCCCTCGGGAGACCCAGTACTTC CASSPGGGTVPRETQYF
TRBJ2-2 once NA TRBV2 TGTGCCAGCAGTGCGGGAGCGAACACCGGGGAGCTGTTTTTT CASSAGANTGELFF
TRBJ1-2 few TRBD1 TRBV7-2 TGTGCCAGCAGCCCCGGGACAGGGTTGGGTCTAATAAGCTATGGCTACACCTTC CASSPGTGLGLISYGYTF
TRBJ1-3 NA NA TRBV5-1 TGCGCCAGCAGCTTGGCTTTTTTGGCTGGAAACACCATATATTTT CASSLAFLAGNTIYF